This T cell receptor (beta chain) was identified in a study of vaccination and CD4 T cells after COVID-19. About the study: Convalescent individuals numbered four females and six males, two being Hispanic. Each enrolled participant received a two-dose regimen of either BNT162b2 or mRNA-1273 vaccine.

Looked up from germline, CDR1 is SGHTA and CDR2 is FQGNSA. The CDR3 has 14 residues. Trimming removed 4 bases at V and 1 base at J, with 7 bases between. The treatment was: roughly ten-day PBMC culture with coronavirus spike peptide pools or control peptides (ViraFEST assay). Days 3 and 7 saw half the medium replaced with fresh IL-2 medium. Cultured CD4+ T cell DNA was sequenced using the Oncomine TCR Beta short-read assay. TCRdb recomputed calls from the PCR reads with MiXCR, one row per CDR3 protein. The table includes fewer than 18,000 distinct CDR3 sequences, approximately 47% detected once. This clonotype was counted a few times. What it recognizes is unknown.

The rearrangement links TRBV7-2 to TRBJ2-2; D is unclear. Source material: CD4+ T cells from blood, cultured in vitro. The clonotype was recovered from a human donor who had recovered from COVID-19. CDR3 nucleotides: TGTGCCAGCAGCTCCGGATTGAACACCGGGGAGCTGTTTTTT. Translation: CASSSGLNTGELFF.